These 10 T cell receptor beta chains share one sample of origin, sequenced in a study of blood T cell repertoires in COVID-19 (dated by TCRdb to 2020 to 2022). The library was prepared using the immunoSEQ multiplex PCR assay. The source is immuneACCESS, and TCRdb retained only in-frame sequences with V and J called. Part of the clones is not carried over; for the studies checked, unresolved V genes explain less than half of this, and the remainder is unexplained. The sample table contains around 250,000 clones; only one count was recorded for about 80% of them. The ten top clones hold approximately 3.6% of the sample. Sequencing input: PBMCs or T cells enriched from blood (not recorded which). Source of these receptors: a man aged 45 to 65 who had recovered from COVID-19.

The CDR3 DNA reads TGTGCCAGCTCAGCGGCGGGGGGGTTCACAGATACGCAGTATTTT. Its translation is CASSAAGGFTDTQYF. The gene calls are TRBV18 and TRBJ2-3; 9 nucleotides match TRBD2. CDR3 length: 15 amino acids. Germline loops: CDR1 KGHSH, CDR2 LQKENI. V lost 5 bases and J lost 2; bases outside the gene matches: 5. Full variable domain (missing parts from reference TRBV18 and TRBJ2-3): NAGVMQNPRHLVRRRGQEARLRCSPMKGHSHVYWYRQLPEEGLKFMVYLQKENIIDESGMPKERFSAEFPKEGPSILRIQQVVRGDSAAYFCASSAAGGFTDTQYFGPGTRLTVL.

The rearrangement uses TRBV18 and TRBJ2-1; no definite D call. Looked up from germline, CDR1 is KGHSH and CDR2 is LQKENI. Trimming removed 5 bases at V and 8 bases at J, with 13 bases between. The CDR3 runs to 13 residues. CDR3 sequence (DNA): TGTGCCAGCTCAGAGCATCAGGAAGATGAGCAGTTCTTC. This translates into CASSEHQEDEQFF.

This clone was seen once. The chain combines TRBV5-6 with TRBJ2-1, with 8 bases lining up with TRBD2. The CDR3 length is 12 residues. Trimming took 4 bases from V and 10 from J; bases not matched to a gene: 4. Germline lookup yields CDR1 SGHDT and CDR2 YYEEEE. The CDR3 DNA sequence: TGTGCCAGCAGCCACACTAGCGGAGAGCAGTTCTTC. Protein: CASSHTSGEQFF.

V and J are TRBV6-1 and TRBJ1-3; D is unresolved. Trimming pared 0 bases from V and 3 bases from J, leaving 12 bases between. The CDR3 has 16 residues. CDR1 and CDR2 (germline): MNHNS, SASEGT. In DNA form, the CDR3 reads TGTGCCAGCAGTGAAGCTGGGCTGATGGTTGGAAACACCATATATTTT. Its translation is CASSEAGLMVGNTIYF.

The V call is TRBV30, the J call TRBJ1-1; D is uncertain. The V gene's germline CDR1 is GTSNPN and CDR2 SVGIG (reference sequence). The CDR3 is 12 amino acids. Trimming took 3 bases from V and 10 from J, leaving 15 bases between them. CDR3 in DNA: TGTGCCTGGAGACCCGGGGAGCATAGAGCTTTCTTT. It encodes CAWRPGEHRAFF. Full variable domain (rest looked up from reference TRBV30 and TRBJ1-1): SQTIHQWPATLVQPVGSPLSLECTVEGTSNPNLYWYRQAAGRGLQLLFYSVGIGQISSEVPQNLSASRPQDRQFILSSKKLLLSDSGFYLCAWRPGEHRAFFGQGTRLTVV.

This chain uses TRBV12-2 with TRBJ2-1; TRBD2 reflects the table's D call only, with no check against the DNA. TRBV12-2 is designated a pseudogene. CDR3 length: 23 residues. The CDR3 is CASRFGQGHRLAGGASSYNEQFF. CDR3 nucleotides: TGTGCAAGTCGCTTCGGTCAGGGACATCGACTAGCGGGAGGGGCTAGCTCCTACAATGAGCAGTTCTTC.

The chain combines TRBV7-2 with TRBJ1-5; 7 bases agree with TRBD1. This CDR3 is built from 14 residues. After removal of 5 bases from V and 5 bases from J, the junction contained 6 bases not matched to a gene. The germline V gene encodes CDR1 SGHTA and CDR2 FQGNSA. The CDR3: CASSQWTGDQPQHF. CDR3 DNA: TGTGCCAGCAGCCAATGGACAGGAGATCAGCCCCAGCATTTT.

The chain links TRBV18 to TRBJ2-7, with TRBD2 matching over 8 bases. Germline loops: CDR1 KGHSH, CDR2 LQKENI. With 6 bases clipped from V and 5 bases from J, the junction kept 12 bases outside the gene matches. The CDR3 extends over 15 amino acids. CDR3 sequence reads: CASSLGTGTRNEQYF. DNA of the CDR3: TGTGCCAGCTCTCTCGGCACCGGGACTAGAAACGAGCAGTACTTC.

CDR3 in DNA: TGTGCCAGCTCACCCAACGGCGGGGGCACAGATACGCAGTATTTT. This gives the protein CASSPNGGGTDTQYF. J is TRBJ2-3 and V is TRBV18; perhaps TRBD2 as D (6 bases). Germline loops: CDR1 KGHSH, CDR2 LQKENI. V was clipped by 3 bases and J by 1 base, with 11 bases between them. The CDR3 spans 15 residues.

This clone was counted between two and nine times. The rearrangement joins TRBV2 to TRBJ2-3, with D possibly being TRBD2 (6 bases). This CDR3 spans 16 amino acids. CDR1 SNHLY and CDR2 FYNNEI come from the germline V gene. Trimming pared 0 bases from V and 1 base from J, leaving 11 bases between. CDR3 nucleotide sequence: TGTGCCAGCAGTGAAGCGGGAGGTTGGGGCACAGATACGCAGTATTTT. Translated, it gives CASSEAGGWGTDTQYF. The whole variable domain, filled in from reference TRBV2 and TRBJ2-3, reads EPEVTQTPSHQVTQMGQEVILRCVPISNHLYFYWYRQILGQKVEFLVSFYNNEISEKSEIFDDQFSVERPDGSNFTLKIRSTKLEDSAMYFCASSEAGGWGTDTQYFGPGTRLTVL.